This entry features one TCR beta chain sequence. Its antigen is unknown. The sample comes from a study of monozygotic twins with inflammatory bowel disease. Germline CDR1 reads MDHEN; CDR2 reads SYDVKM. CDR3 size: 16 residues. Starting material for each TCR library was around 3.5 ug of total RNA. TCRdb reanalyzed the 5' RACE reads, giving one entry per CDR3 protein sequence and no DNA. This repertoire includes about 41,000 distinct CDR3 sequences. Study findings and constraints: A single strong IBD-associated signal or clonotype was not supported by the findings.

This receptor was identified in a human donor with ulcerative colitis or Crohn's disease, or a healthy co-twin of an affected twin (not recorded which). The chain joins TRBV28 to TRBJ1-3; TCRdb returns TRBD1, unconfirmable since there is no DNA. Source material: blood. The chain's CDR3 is CASRPRTSQAGNTIYF. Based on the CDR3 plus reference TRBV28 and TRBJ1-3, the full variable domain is DVKVTQSSRYLVKRTGEKVFLECVQDMDHENMFWYRQDPGLGLRLIYFSYDVKMKEKGDIPEGYSVSREKKERFSLILESASTNQTSMYLCASRPRTSQAGNTIYFGEGSWLTVV.